This T cell receptor (beta chain) was identified during a study of T cell changes during pregnancy in multiple sclerosis (dated by TCRdb to between 2018 and 2021). Background for the entire study: Changes in the T cell repertoire over the course of pregnancy were examined in this study in women with multiple sclerosis.

The CDR3, from cysteine to phenylalanine, totals 19 residues. The DNA shown is the 57-base CDR3, in frame from base 1. In the case of this clone: Its antigen is unknown. The sample holds no much larger clone one base away, and base qualities are not on file.

Receptors were amplified or captured by the immunoSEQ multiplex PCR assay. What TCRdb holds here is the immuneACCESS table cut down to in-frame rearrangements. Part of the clones is not present; checked against another copy, under half of the missing clones reflect an unresolved V gene, and the others are unexplained. Counted in this sample were 70,000 or so clones; about nine tenths of them appeared once. The ten largest make up roughly 1.5% of the sample. This receptor was identified in a female donor with multiple sclerosis, enrolled in a pregnancy study. Sequenced here: peripheral blood, sampled in the third trimester of pregnancy. The chain is encoded by TRBV21-1 joined to TRBJ1-6; the D call in the table, TRBD1, was not verified against the DNA. TRBV21-1 is labeled a pseudogene. The CDR3 amino acid sequence is: CASSKDGSLGTGDNSPLHF. The sequenced DNA is TGTGCCAGCAGCAAAGATGGGTCTCTAGGGACAGGGGACAATTCACCCCTCCACTTT.